The 6 T cell receptor beta chains reported below all come from one sample, sequenced in a study of tissue T cells after allogeneic stem cell transplantation. TCRdb's table, derived via immunoSEQ multiplex PCR, lists solely in-frame clones and lacks some. The sample lists roughly 21,000 clones; around 70% were seen once. Sequenced sample: blood. These receptors came from a female BALB/c mouse in good health. For this mouse line, the MHC haplotype is H2-d.

Remarks on this clone: All gene names here are mouse names. The sequence runs out 1 residue before the end of the CDR3; the remainder is reconstructed from the germline J gene. The chain carries TRBV13-1 and TRBJ2-4, with 7 bases aligning to TRBD2. The V gene's germline CDR1 is NSHNY and CDR2 SYGAGN. The ends lost 3 bases at V and 3 bases at J; junction bases unmatched: 7. The CDR3 runs to 15 residues. The CDR3 here is CASSASTGRQNTLYF. CDR3 DNA, as far as it was read: TGTGCCAGCAGTGCCTCGACTGGGAGGCAAAACACCTTGTAC.

A note on this clone: Mouse names are used for the genes. The CDR3 extends 1 residue past the end of the read, so its final part is completed from the germline J gene. The chain joins TRBV3 to TRBJ2-1; D possibly corresponds to TRBD1 (6 bases). Germline CDR1 reads SNHLY; CDR2 reads FYNGKV (reference sequence). Trimming cost V 1 base and J 0 bases, with 7 bases left between them. This CDR3 contains 15 residues. CDR3 DNA (partial): TGTGCCAGCAGCTTAGAGGGGGTTAACTATGCTGAGCAGTTC. The encoded protein is CASSLEGVNYAEQF. The entire CDR3 is CASSLEGVNYAEQFF.

A note on this clone: The genes and germline here are from mouse. The read comes to an end 1 residue before the CDR3 does, leaving the germline J gene to fill in the end. This chain joins TRBV13-1 and TRBJ1-6; maybe TRBD1 (5 bases). TRBJ1-6 is marked as an open reading frame, function uncertain. The ends were cut back, 0 bases at V and 7 bases at J, with 11 bases in the middle. Germline V CDR1 and CDR2: NSHNY, SYGAGN. This CDR3 comprises 15 residues. This CDR3 reads CASSDVGAGNSPLYF. The covered CDR3 bases are TGTGCCAGCAGTGATGTCGGGGCAGGCAATTCGCCCCTCTAC.

Concerning this clone itself: Gene names and germline match the mouse. Read data end 1 residue before the CDR3 end; the end is taken from the germline J gene. The rearrangement links TRBV20 to TRBJ1-1; D unresolved. Germline V lookup: CDR1 GFQATS, CDR2 STVNSAI. V was shortened by 5 bases and J by 7 bases, with 8 bases between the two germline ends. This CDR3 contains 10 residues. The sequenced part of the CDR3 DNA is TGTGGTGCTTCAGGAAAAGAAGTCTTC. Its translation: CGASGKEVF. The CDR3 in full is CGASGKEVFF.

With regard to this clone: Mouse gene names apply. The read ends 1 residue before the CDR3 terminus; that terminus is restored from the germline J gene. The chain couples TRBV20 to TRBJ2-4; D not resolved. Trimming left V 2 bases short and J 0 bases short, with 6 bases between. Germline CDR1 is GFQATS and CDR2 is STVNSAI. The CDR3 contains 13 residues. CDR3 loop: CGARPSSQNTLYF. CDR3 bases read: TGTGGTGCTAGGCCGTCTAGTCAAAACACCTTGTAC.

Note on this clone: Mouse gene names apply. The read ends 1 residue shy of where the CDR3 ends; the end is completed using the germline J gene. V usage is TRBV2 and J usage is TRBJ1-3; perhaps TRBD1 as D (6 bases). V dropped 8 bases and J dropped 2 bases, with 13 bases sitting between them. Germline CDR1 is LGHNA and CDR2 is YSYQKL. The CDR3 spans 14 residues. CDR3 DNA, as far as it was read: TGTGCCAGCCCGAGGTCAGGGGCTGGAAATACGCTCTAT. The encoded protein is CASPRSGAGNTLY. In full, the CDR3 reads CASPRSGAGNTLYF.